Below, 23 T cell receptor beta chains from the same sample are listed, as sequenced in a study of naive and memory T cell subsets. No antigen is known for these receptors. Whole-study results and caveats: Especially in CD8 cells, naive repertoires contained a few larger clonotypes, possibly CD45RA-re-expressing memory cells.

The beta constant-region primer was an equimolar mix of two oligonucleotides covering TRBC1 and TRBC2. The ligated cDNA underwent four PCR rounds using SP2 and nested alpha and beta constant-region primers. TCRdb fed the UMI-ligation and nested PCR reads into MiXCR, producing one record per CDR3 protein. The profile shows around 140,000 distinct CDR3 sequences, 15% to 20% of them singletons. Sequencing was performed on naive CD8+ T cells from blood. The receptors were gathered from a human donor in good health.

The V gene is TRBV25-1, the J gene TRBJ2-5; D remains ambiguous. CDR3 length: 14 amino acids. From germline, CDR1 is MGHDK and CDR2 SYGVNS. V was trimmed by 1 base and J by 3 bases, leaving 9 bases between them. DNA for the CDR3: TGTGCCAGCAGTGAATTGTTGGCAGAAGAGACCCAGTACTTC. As protein: CASSELLAEETQYF.

The chain employs TRBV30 and TRBJ2-1, with no clear D. The CDR3 has 12 residues. Trimming removed 0 bases at V and 7 bases at J, with 7 bases between. Germline V gives CDR1 GTSNPN, CDR2 SVGIG (reference sequence). The CDR3 loop reads CAWSVQGNEQFF. CDR3 DNA sequence: TGTGCCTGGAGTGTACAAGGAAATGAGCAGTTCTTC.

The chain has TRBV6-1 and TRBJ2-7; the D is unclear. Germline CDR1 is MNHNS and CDR2 is SASEGT. With 1 base removed from V and 3 bases from J, the gap between germline ends came to 13 bases. The CDR3 runs 15 residues. DNA for the CDR3: TGTGCCAGCAGTGAAGGGGCAGGTTTACTCTACGAGCAGTACTTC. It codes for CASSEGAGLLYEQYF.

The sample holds many counts of this clonotype. The chain couples TRBV20-1 to TRBJ2-1, with TRBD2 matching 7 bases. CDR3 length: 11 residues. Per germline, CDR1 DFQATT and CDR2 SNEGSKA (reference sequence). The trim removed 2 bases at V and 12 bases at J, leaving 4 bases unmatched. In nucleotides, the CDR3 is TGCAGTGCTAGATGGGGGGAGGGGCAGTTCTTC. This codes for CSARWGEGQFF.

In this sample, this clonotype turned up a few times. This chain connects TRBV14 to TRBJ2-5, with D uncertain. Per the germline V gene, CDR1 is SGHDN and CDR2 is FVKESK. Trimming stripped 0 bases from V and 3 bases from J, with 5 bases between. The CDR3 is 13 amino acids. CDR3 sequence (DNA): TGTGCCAGCAGCCAAGATGAGGAAGAGACCCAGTACTTC. Translation: CASSQDEEETQYF.

There are many counts of this clonotype. The chain has TRBV28 and TRBJ2-1; 10 bases are shared with TRBD2. V trimming: 3 bases; J trimming: 5 bases; junction bases outside the gene matches: 7. The germline V gene encodes CDR1 MDHEN and CDR2 SYDVKM. The CDR3 sequence is 16 residues long. CDR3 loop: CASSFRTSGSNNEQFF. The CDR3 nucleotides are TGTGCCAGCAGTTTTAGGACTAGCGGATCTAACAATGAGCAGTTCTTC. The full variable domain, completed using reference TRBV28 and TRBJ2-1, is DVKVTQSSRYLVKRTGEKVFLECVQDMDHENMFWYRQDPGLGLRLIYFSYDVKMKEKGDIPEGYSVSREKKERFSLILESASTNQTSMYLCASSFRTSGSNNEQFFGPGTRLTVL.

V gene TRBV24-1 combines with J gene TRBJ2-5; unclear D gene. Trimming shortened V by 5 bases and J by 2 bases, and 8 bases separated the two germline ends. CDR1 and CDR2 (germline): KGHDR, SFDVKD. This CDR3 has 13 amino acids. CDR3 bases: TGTGCCACCAGTGCACCAAATCAAGAGACCCAGTACTTC. Translating gives CATSAPNQETQYF.

This sequence joins TRBV25-1 and TRBJ1-2, with D possibly TRBD1 on 6 matching bases. Germline V lookup: CDR1 MGHDK, CDR2 SYGVNS. Deletions cut 3 bases from V and 7 bases from J, with 18 bases between. The CDR3 extends over 15 amino acids. Here the CDR3 DNA reads TGTGCCAGCAGTGAGGGGGCGGACTCGATTGCTGGCTACACCTTC. This sequence encodes CASSEGADSIAGYTF.

The table lists this clonotype with a few counts. Germline and junction disagree at one end, which may indicate a read error. This chain links TRBV27 with TRBJ1-1; D gene ambiguous. The germline V gene encodes CDR1 MNHEY and CDR2 SMNVEV (reference sequence). The CDR3 has 9 residues. Written as DNA, the CDR3 is TGTGCCAGCAACAGTGAAGCTTTCTTT. Translated: CASNSEAFF.

The genes are TRBV28 and TRBJ2-7; maybe TRBD1 (5 bases). The germline V and J ends were trimmed by 1 base and 1 base, with 8 bases remaining between them. The germline V gene has CDR1 MDHEN and CDR2 SYDVKM. This CDR3 has 14 amino acids. The CDR3 loop reads CASSLFQGSYEQYF. CDR3 in DNA: TGTGCCAGCAGTTTATTTCAGGGTTCCTACGAGCAGTACTTC.

V and J are TRBV28 and TRBJ1-3; tentatively, D is TRBD1 (5 bases). V was shortened by 6 bases and J by 0 bases, with 21 bases between the two germline ends. The CDR3 runs 18 residues. CDR1 is MDHEN and CDR2 is SYDVKM in the germline V gene. The CDR3, as DNA: TGTGCCAGCAGAACCGCCACCTACAGGTCCTACTCTGGAAACACCATATATTTT. Translated, it gives CASRTATYRSYSGNTIYF.

There are a few counts of this clonotype. J is TRBJ2-7 and V is TRBV29-1; D gene unclear. Germline lookup yields CDR1 SQVTM and CDR2 ANQGSEA. V shed 0 bases and J shed 1 base, with 4 bases lying between them. This CDR3 comprises 12 residues. The CDR3 coding sequence is TGCAGCGTTGAAGACTGGTCCTACGAGCAGTACTTC. As protein: CSVEDWSYEQYF.

In its sample, this clonotype was seen once. CDR3 residues: CASSLPINEQFF. CDR3 nucleotide sequence: TGTGCCAGCAGTTTACCGATCAATGAGCAGTTCTTC. The V and J genes are TRBV12-3 or TRBV12-4 and TRBJ2-1; D gene ambiguous. This CDR3 spans 12 amino acids. Trimming took 2 bases from V and 6 from J, leaving 5 bases between them.

This clonotype was counted between two and nine times. The chain uses TRBV3-1 and TRBJ2-1; the D gene could be TRBD1 or TRBD2 (6 bases each). The germline V gene encodes CDR1 LGHDT and CDR2 YNNKEL (reference sequence). The CDR3 length is 17 residues. Trimming took 0 bases from V and 9 from J, leaving 21 bases between them. DNA of the CDR3: TGTGCCAGCAGCCAAGATTTGCGGGACCACCTACAGGGTGAGCAGTTCTTC. It encodes CASSQDLRDHLQGEQFF.

This chain connects TRBV9 to TRBJ2-5; D call uncertain. With 0 bases removed from V and 0 bases from J, the gap between germline ends came to 12 bases. Per the germline V gene, CDR1 is SGDLS and CDR2 is YYNGEE. CDR3 size: 16 residues. CDR3 bases: TGTGCCAGCAGCGTAGGTACAGCCATGTACCAAGAGACCCAGTACTTC. It translates to CASSVGTAMYQETQYF.

In this sample, this clonotype turned up once. The chain combines TRBV7-9 with TRBJ2-5; possible D gene TRBD1, 6 bases. Per the germline V gene, CDR1 is SEHNR and CDR2 is FQNEAQ (reference sequence). The CDR3 is 14 amino acids. V gave up 5 bases and J gave up 2 bases, with 12 bases separating them. As DNA, the CDR3 is TGTGCCAGCAGCCGGGTGGGGGCACAAGAGACCCAGTACTTC. It is translated as CASSRVGAQETQYF.

Concerning this clonotype: One base away lies a much larger clone, so this may be a sequencing read error. The genes are TRBV6-5 and TRBJ1-6; no firm D call. Trimming cost V 4 bases and J 7 bases, with 20 bases left between them. Germline V gene sequence: CDR1 MNHEY, CDR2 SVGAGI. This CDR3 contains 17 residues. The CDR3 nucleotides are TGTGCCAGCAGTTCACTGTTGGACGGTAGGATGAATTCACCCCTCCACTTT. Protein sequence: CASSSLLDGRMNSPLHF.

The rearrangement links TRBV19 to TRBJ2-1, with 9 bases aligning to TRBD2. CDR3 size: 14 residues. Germline trimming cut 4 bases from V and 8 bases from J; bases unmatched to any gene: 6. Germline V gene lookup returns CDR1 LNHDA and CDR2 SQIVND (reference sequence). The CDR3 DNA is TGTGCCAGTAGTAGAATAGCGGGAGATCATGAGCAGTTCTTC. Encoded protein: CASSRIAGDHEQFF.

The sample holds a few counts of this clonotype. V usage is TRBV19 and J usage is TRBJ1-2, with 7 positions matching TRBD1. CDR1 and CDR2 from the germline V gene are LNHDA and SQIVND (reference sequence). Losses at the gene ends were 6 bases for V and 3 bases for J; bases not matched to a gene: 10. The CDR3 extends over 15 amino acids. CDR3 nucleotide sequence: TGTGCCAGTAGCGTCGACAGGGTGTGGGACTATGGCTACACCTTC. It is translated as CASSVDRVWDYGYTF.

The chain employs TRBV28 and TRBJ2-5, with 8 bases matching TRBD2. In germline, CDR1 is MDHEN, CDR2 SYDVKM. Trimming at V came to 1 base and at J to 0 bases, leaving 4 bases not matched to a gene. The CDR3 loop spans 16 amino acids. This CDR3 reads CASSLLASGYQETQYF. DNA for the CDR3: TGTGCCAGCAGTTTATTGGCTAGCGGGTACCAAGAGACCCAGTACTTC.

This clonotype was counted at least ten times. The chain carries TRBV28 and TRBJ2-7, with TRBD1 identical over 11 bases. V lost 5 bases to trimming and J lost 2 bases; unmatched junction nucleotides: 5. The CDR3 length is 15 residues. Per the germline V gene, CDR1 is MDHEN and CDR2 is SYDVKM. The CDR3 protein is CASSEPGQGAYEQYF. The CDR3 coding sequence is TGTGCCAGCAGTGAACCGGGACAGGGGGCCTACGAGCAGTACTTC.

This chain joins TRBV28 and TRBJ2-7, with 9 bases lining up with TRBD2. Germline V lookup: CDR1 MDHEN, CDR2 SYDVKM. V was clipped by 4 bases and J by 0 bases; unmatched bases: 7. CDR3 length equals 16 residues. CDR3 amino acids: CASSSRAGGLSYEQYF. The CDR3, as DNA: TGTGCCAGCAGTTCCCGAGCGGGGGGACTCTCCTACGAGCAGTACTTC.

Only a few counts were recorded for this clonotype. The V and J genes are TRBV28 and TRBJ2-1, with D perhaps being TRBD1 or TRBD2 (5 bases each). V dropped 6 bases and J dropped 0 bases, with 15 bases sitting between them. The germline V gene encodes CDR1 MDHEN and CDR2 SYDVKM. CDR3 length equals 16 residues. In DNA, the CDR3 is TGTGCCAGCAGCTTACTATGGGGGAGCTCCTACAATGAGCAGTTCTTC. This sequence encodes CASSLLWGSSYNEQFF.